These 13 T cell receptor beta chains originate from one sample sequenced in a study of cytomegalovirus exposure and HLA in healthy donors. The primer mix had 60 Vbeta and 13 Jbeta primers. The data were produced by immunoSEQ multiplex PCR, yet TCRdb's version contains in-frame clones alone and is incomplete. The repertoire holds 90,000 to 150,000 clones, with around 80% as singletons. The sequencing input was PBMCs. The receptors shown here come from a man aged 50 to 60 in good health and CMV-seronegative.

This chain uses TRBV7-3 with TRBJ2-3; TRBD2 matches 12 bases. CDR3 length: 17 residues. V was pared by 2 bases and J by 0 bases, with 3 bases of the junction left unmatched. Germline loops: CDR1 SGHTA, CDR2 FQGTGA. The CDR3 is CASSLLGLAGSTDTQYF. CDR3 nucleotides: TGTGCCAGCAGCTTACTCGGACTAGCGGGGAGCACAGATACGCAGTATTTT.

Only one count was recorded for this clone. V usage is TRBV9 and J usage is TRBJ2-2, with 8 bases matching TRBD1. This CDR3 has 16 amino acids. V gave up 1 base and J gave up 1 base; unmatched junction bases: 3. The germline V gene has CDR1 SGDLS and CDR2 YYNGEE. The CDR3 reads CASSVSGTGNTGELFF. The CDR3 DNA follows: TGTGCCAGCAGCGTATCCGGGACAGGGAACACCGGGGAGCTGTTTTTT.

The chain couples TRBV28 to TRBJ2-4; D may be TRBD1 (5 bases). This CDR3 has 15 residues. Trimming left V 6 bases short and J 0 bases short, with 12 bases between. The germline V gene has CDR1 MDHEN and CDR2 SYDVKM. The CDR3 loop reads CASSPIGVAKNIQYF. CDR3 in DNA: TGTGCCAGCAGCCCAATAGGGGTAGCCAAAAACATTCAGTACTTC.

This chain links TRBV18 with TRBJ2-3, with TRBD1 matching over 7 bases. Germline V lookup: CDR1 KGHSH, CDR2 LQKENI. The CDR3 sequence is 16 residues long. Germline trimming cut 0 bases from V and 5 bases from J; bases unmatched to any gene: 8. The CDR3 DNA follows: TGTGCCAGCTCACCACCCCAGGGGCCAGGGGGAGATACGCAGTATTTT. Residues: CASSPPQGPGGDTQYF.

The rearrangement links TRBV7-9 to TRBJ2-7; 9 nucleotides agree with TRBD1. The germline gives CDR1 SEHNR, CDR2 FQNEAQ (reference sequence). J was trimmed by 6 bases and V by 5 bases; bases with no gene match: 8. The CDR3 runs 14 residues. CDR3 bases: TGTGCCAGCAGCCCCTCGAGACAGGGGGGCGAGCAGTACTTC. Residues: CASSPSRQGGEQYF.

This clone was counted between two and nine times. This chain uses TRBV28 with TRBJ2-1; 7 bases are shared with TRBD1. Looked up from germline, CDR1 is MDHEN and CDR2 is SYDVKM. After removal of 0 bases from V and 5 bases from J, the junction contained 4 bases not matched to a gene. The CDR3 runs to 15 residues. CDR3 coding DNA: TGTGCCAGCAGTTTATGGGCCGACAGGGACAATGAGCAGTTCTTC. This sequence encodes CASSLWADRDNEQFF. Based on the CDR3 plus reference TRBV28 and TRBJ2-1, the full variable domain is DVKVTQSSRYLVKRTGEKVFLECVQDMDHENMFWYRQDPGLGLRLIYFSYDVKMKEKGDIPEGYSVSREKKERFSLILESASTNQTSMYLCASSLWADRDNEQFFGPGTRLTVL.

This clone was counted between two and nine times. The V and J genes are TRBV6-6 and TRBJ1-3; no clear D gene. Trimming left V 2 bases short and J 0 bases short, with 8 bases between. Germline CDR1 reads MNHNY; CDR2 reads SVGAGI (reference sequence). The CDR3 totals 15 residues. CDR3: CASSYGRSSGNTIYF. The CDR3 DNA reads TGTGCCAGCAGTTACGGGAGGAGCTCTGGAAACACCATATATTTT.

This rearrangement joins TRBV7-2 to TRBJ2-7, with D maybe TRBD1 (6 bases). Between the trimmed V and J ends, which lost 6 bases and 1 base, there was a span of 16 bases. Germline V CDR1 and CDR2: SGHTA, FQGNSA. The CDR3 is 15 residues long. The CDR3: CASRLETGPSYEQYF. DNA of the CDR3: TGTGCCAGCAGACTTGAAACAGGGCCTTCCTACGAGCAGTACTTC.

This clone was recorded only once. The chain links TRBV7-9 to TRBJ1-3; D unresolved. This CDR3 region has 16 residues. The V end was cut by 0 bases, the J end by 0 bases, with 9 bases between. The germline V gene encodes CDR1 SEHNR and CDR2 FQNEAQ (reference sequence). Written as DNA, the CDR3 is TGTGCCAGCAGCTTAGCCGACTGGCCCTCTGGAAACACCATATATTTT. It specifies CASSLADWPSGNTIYF. Filled out from reference TRBV7-9 and TRBJ1-3, the complete variable domain reads DTGVSQNPRHKITKRGQNVTFRCDPISEHNRLYWYRQTLGQGPEFLTYFQNEAQLEKSRLLSDRFSAERPKGSFSTLEIQRTEQGDSAMYLCASSLADWPSGNTIYFGEGSWLTVV.

This chain joins TRBV7-9 and TRBJ1-6; TRBD1 matches at 7 bases. V lost 5 bases and J lost 6; bases outside the gene matches: 4. Germline V lookup: CDR1 SEHNR, CDR2 FQNEAQ (reference sequence). The CDR3 totals 14 residues. CDR3 protein: CASSPGTANSPLHF. For the CDR3, the DNA is TGTGCCAGCAGCCCCGGGACAGCTAATTCACCCCTCCACTTT.

This chain joins TRBV15 and TRBJ1-1; unclear D gene. The CDR3 runs 16 residues. V lost 0 bases and J lost 0, with 11 bases in between. Germline V CDR1 and CDR2: LNHNV, YYDKDF (reference sequence). The CDR3 coding sequence is TGTGCCACCAGCAGAGATCTACGCAATGTGAACACTGAAGCTTTCTTT. This encodes CATSRDLRNVNTEAFF.

CDR3 DNA: TGTGCCAGCAGGGACCCAGGGGCCCTTTACGAGCAGTACTTC. This translates into CASRDPGALYEQYF. The chain has TRBV6-6 and TRBJ2-7; D may be TRBD1 (6 bases). This CDR3 is built from 14 residues. V was shortened by 6 bases and J by 4 bases, with 16 bases between the two germline ends. Germline assignment: CDR1 MNHNY and CDR2 SVGAGI (reference sequence).

The chain joins TRBV2 to TRBJ2-2; D not certain. The V gene lost 1 base and the J gene lost 6 bases, with 12 bases spanning the gap. The CDR3 loop spans 15 amino acids. Germline CDR1 is SNHLY and CDR2 is FYNNEI. In nucleotides, the CDR3 is TGTGCCAGCAGTGAAGGAAACCCCGCGGCCGGGGAGCTGTTTTTT. Translating it yields CASSEGNPAAGELFF.